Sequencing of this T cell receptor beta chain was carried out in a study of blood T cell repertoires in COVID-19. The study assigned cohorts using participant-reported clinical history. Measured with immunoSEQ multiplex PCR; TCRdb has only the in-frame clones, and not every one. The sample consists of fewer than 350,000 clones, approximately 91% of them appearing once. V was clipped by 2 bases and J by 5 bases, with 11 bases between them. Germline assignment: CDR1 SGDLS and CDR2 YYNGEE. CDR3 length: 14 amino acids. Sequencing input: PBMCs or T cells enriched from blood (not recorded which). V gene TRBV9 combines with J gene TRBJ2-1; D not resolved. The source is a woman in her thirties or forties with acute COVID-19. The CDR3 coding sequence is TGTGCCAGCAGCGTCGGTGGCGGAAACAATGAGCAGTTCTTC. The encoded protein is CASSVGGGNNEQFF.